This record covers a single T cell receptor beta chain. The data are from a study of monozygotic twins with inflammatory bowel disease. This CDR3 contains 15 residues. Germline V gene sequence: CDR1 SGHNT, CDR2 YENEEA. Added by template switching were UMIs that each held a 6-nucleotide sample barcode. Two nested PCRs, run for roughly 17 and 9 cycles, were applied to TCRalpha and TCRbeta cDNA. For each CDR3 protein, TCRdb gives one entry from its re-call of the 5' RACE reads, without DNA. The sample table sets out more than 85,000 distinct CDR3 sequences. The sequencing input was blood. The sequence derives from a human donor with ulcerative colitis or Crohn's disease, or a healthy co-twin of an affected twin (not recorded which). V gene TRBV11-3 combines with J gene TRBJ2-1; TCRdb gives TRBD2 as the D gene, but with no DNA this cannot be confirmed. CDR3 amino acids: CASSLRLAGGREQFF.